This T cell receptor (beta chain) was observed in a study of neoadjuvant anti-PD-1 for oral cavity cancer. Study-level results: With a few patients per group, TCR findings need larger cohorts. Treg/Th17 ratio rose with pretreatment blood and fell with post-treatment tumor TCRbeta clonality.

These newly diagnosed stage II-IVA oral cavity squamous cell carcinoma patients had no prior systemic or radiation treatment. Cohort: HPV-negative, locally advanced oral cavity squamous cell carcinoma patients. Produced via immunoSEQ multiplex PCR; TCRdb's table is partial and in-frame only. The data hold about 16,000 clones, with around two thirds observed a single time. The length of the CDR3 is 18 residues. Germline V gene sequence: CDR1 MGHRA, CDR2 YSYEKL. V was shortened by 0 bases and J by 4 bases, with 18 bases between the two germline ends. In regard to this clone: Its antigen is as yet unknown.

The clonotype originates from a person between 35 and 79 years old with oral cavity squamous cell carcinoma. The sequences come from PBMCs, collected before nivolumab (anti-PD-1) treatment. The V call is TRBV4-1, the J call TRBJ1-4; D is perhaps TRBD1 (5 bases). Here the CDR3 reads CASSQDSVSGGGNEKLFF. The CDR3 DNA sequence: TGCGCCAGCAGCCAAGATAGCGTATCGGGGGGGGGTAATGAAAAACTGTTTTTT.